This T cell receptor beta chain came from a study of blood T cell repertoires in COVID-19. As originally analysed: The assay estimated nucleated cells by amplifying reference gene primers. The method was immunoSEQ multiplex PCR; TCRdb's version includes in-frame clones alone and lacks a portion of them. D and trimming come from the DNA, and the V and J calls and clone size come from that table. The sample lists a few hundred thousand clones, about nine tenths occurring once. The CDR3 is made up of 14 amino acids. V was clipped by 7 bases and J by 3 bases, with 16 bases between them. Germline assignment: CDR1 SQVTM and CDR2 ANQGSEA. Participant-reported clinical history was the basis for cohort assignment.

The chain employs TRBV29-1 and TRBJ1-5; weak D call: TRBD1 (5 bases). This receptor was taken from a woman aged 40 to 55 who had been exposed to COVID-19. The sequencing sample was made of PBMCs or T cells enriched from blood (not recorded which). CDR3 nucleotide sequence: TGCAGCGCCCGGTTGGGGGACTACAATCAGCCCCAGCATTTT. Translating it yields CSARLGDYNQPQHF.